Sequencing of this TCR beta chain was carried out in a study of blood T cell repertoires in COVID-19. This clone was seen only once. The table came from immunoSEQ multiplex PCR; TCRdb's copy has only in-frame clones and leaves some out. The sample shows approximately 120,000 clones, 75% to 90% of them seen only once. The V end was cut by 4 bases, the J end by 0 bases, with 17 bases between. Germline V lookup: CDR1 SGHDT, CDR2 YYEEEE. The CDR3 length is 18 residues. This clonotype was obtained from a woman older than 75 with COVID-19, enrolled during active disease. Sequenced input: peripheral blood. J is TRBJ2-6 and V is TRBV5-6, with D possibly being TRBD1 (5 bases). The CDR3 DNA follows: TGTGCCAGCAGCGACTTACAGGTCCGATACTCTGGGGCCAACGTCCTGACTTTC. It encodes CASSDLQVRYSGANVLTF.